This TCR beta chain was profiled in a study of blood T cell repertoires in COVID-19. Study at large: COVID-19 samples, acute and convalescent, were from the United States, Italy and Spain.

Clones were read by immunoSEQ multiplex PCR, and TCRdb kept only the in-frame ones, dropping some. The data hold 120,000 or so clones, with 70% to 80% observed a single time. The germline V gene has CDR1 KGHSH and CDR2 LQKENI. The V and J ends lost 5 bases and 2 bases, in that order; junction bases with no gene match: 9. CDR3 length: 16 residues. This receptor was obtained from a human donor in a cohort sampled during active COVID-19. Sequencing was performed on peripheral blood. The chain combines TRBV18 with TRBJ2-3; 8 bases align to TRBD2. The CDR3 protein is CASSSLPGGNTDTQYF. DNA for the CDR3: TGTGCCAGCTCATCGTTACCGGGGGGGAACACAGATACGCAGTATTTT.